Shown below are 12 T cell receptor beta chains from a single sample sequenced in a study of blood T cell repertoires in COVID-19. TCRdb's copy holds only in-frame clones and misses some; the assay was immunoSEQ multiplex PCR. The data show tens of thousands of clones, 88% seen once. Material: peripheral blood. The receptors come from a man aged 60 to 69 with active COVID-19.

This clone was seen once. The chain links TRBV5-1 to TRBJ2-7; TRBD2 matches at 9 bases. Germline V gene sequence: CDR1 SGHRS, CDR2 YFSETQ. The CDR3 has 14 amino acids. Trimming cost V 4 bases and J 3 bases; bases outside gene matches: 5. In nucleotides, the CDR3 is TGCGCCAGCAGCCCCCTAGCGGGGAACTACGAGCAGTACTTC. This translates into CASSPLAGNYEQYF. Full variable domain (rest looked up from reference TRBV5-1 and TRBJ2-7): KAGVTQTPRYLIKTRGQQVTLSCSPISGHRSVSWYQQTPGQGLQFLFEYFSETQRNKGNFPGRFSGRQFSNSRSEMNVSTLELGDSALYLCASSPLAGNYEQYFGPGTRLTVT.

This chain joins TRBV6-5 and TRBJ1-2; 8 bases fit TRBD1. CDR1 MNHEY and CDR2 SVGAGI come from the germline V gene. V lost 0 bases and J lost 1; bases outside the gene matches: 4. The CDR3 runs to 16 residues. This chain's CDR3 is CASSYSRTGINYGYTF. Here the CDR3 DNA reads TGTGCCAGCAGTTACTCTAGGACAGGGATTAACTATGGCTACACCTTC.

The gene calls are TRBV7-8 and TRBJ2-5, with D possibly matching TRBD1 (6 bases). V dropped 5 bases and J dropped 13 bases, with 20 bases sitting between them. The germline CDR1 and CDR2 sequences are SGHVS and FQNEAQ. The CDR3 extends over 13 amino acids. The CDR3 region has the DNA TGTGCCAGCAGCCCAAGGGGGTACCTCCTGCGGTACTTC. Translated: CASSPRGYLLRYF.

V usage is TRBV29-1 and J usage is TRBJ2-5; no clear D gene. The germline V gene has CDR1 SQVTM and CDR2 ANQGSEA. CDR3 size: 12 residues. The V end lost 3 bases, the J end lost 3 bases, and 8 bases lay between the germline ends. The CDR3, as DNA: TGCAGCGTTGAGAGACTGGAAGAGACCCAGTACTTC. Translated: CSVERLEETQYF. Looking up the rest from reference TRBV29-1 and TRBJ2-5 gives the full variable domain: SAVISQKPSRDICQRGTSLTIQCQVDSQVTMMFWYRQQPGQSLTLIATANQGSEATYESGFVIDKFPISRPNLTFSTLTVSNMSPEDSSIYLCSVERLEETQYFGPGTRLLVL.

The gene calls are TRBV27 and TRBJ2-7, with 9 bases matching TRBD2. V lost 6 bases and J lost 2; bases outside the gene matches: 8. The CDR3 is made up of 15 amino acids. The germline V gene has CDR1 MNHEY and CDR2 SMNVEV (reference sequence). In DNA, the CDR3 is TGTGCCAGCAGGGGTAGCGGGAGATCGGCCTACGAGCAGTACTTC. Residues: CASRGSGRSAYEQYF.

This sequence joins TRBV18 and TRBJ2-1; 9 bases match TRBD2. V gave up 3 bases and J gave up 5 bases; unmatched junction bases: 5. Germline V gene data show CDR1 as KGHSH and CDR2 as LQKENI. The CDR3 loop spans 15 amino acids. The CDR3 DNA reads TGTGCCAGCTCACCCTCGGGACTAGCCGACAATGAGCAGTTCTTC. The encoded protein is CASSPSGLADNEQFF.

This clone was observed once. Here the CDR3 reads CASSYVQGALTEAFF. In DNA form, the CDR3 reads TGTGCCAGCAGCTACGTACAGGGGGCTCTCACTGAAGCTTTCTTT. The rearrangement links TRBV3-1 (or the pseudogene TRBV3-2) to TRBJ1-1; the match to TRBD1 covers 9 bases. The CDR3 consists of 15 residues. The germline gives CDR1 LGHDT, CDR2 YNNKEL (reference sequence). V lost 5 bases and J lost 4; bases outside the gene matches: 8.

This clone was observed once. J is TRBJ1-3 and V is TRBV10-3, with 7 positions matching TRBD1. J lost 4 bases, V lost 5 bases, and 2 bases had no gene match. CDR1 and CDR2 (germline): ENHRY, SYGVKD. This CDR3 comprises 13 residues. The CDR3 region is CAISTQGGNTIYF. In nucleotides, the CDR3 is TGTGCCATCAGTACACAGGGGGGAAACACCATATATTTT.

The rearrangement links TRBV30 to TRBJ1-6; 10 bases align to TRBD1. CDR3 length: 13 amino acids. Germline CDR1 GTSNPN, CDR2 SVGIG (reference sequence). J gave up 10 bases and V 3 bases, and 3 bases lay outside the gene matches. CDR3 DNA sequence: TGTGCCTGGAGAGGGACAGGGGACTCACCCCTCCACTTT. Translating gives CAWRGTGDSPLHF. The full variable domain, rest sourced from reference TRBV30 and TRBJ1-6, is SQTIHQWPATLVQPVGSPLSLECTVEGTSNPNLYWYRQAAGRGLQLLFYSVGIGQISSEVPQNLSASRPQDRQFILSSKKLLLSDSGFYLCAWRGTGDSPLHFGNGTRLTVT.

The rearrangement links TRBV27 to TRBJ1-1, with D unresolved. V was clipped by 7 bases and J by 0 bases, with 9 bases between them. Germline loops: CDR1 MNHEY, CDR2 SMNVEV (reference sequence). CDR3 size: 13 residues. The CDR3 DNA sequence: TGTGCCAGCACCGAGGTCATGAACACTGAAGCTTTCTTT. Residues: CASTEVMNTEAFF.

This clone was seen just once. The chain has TRBV10-2 and TRBJ2-1; TRBD1 aligns across 7 bases. CDR3 length: 12 amino acids. CDR1 WSHSY and CDR2 SAAADI come from the germline V gene. V was clipped by 2 bases and J by 13 bases; unmatched bases: 5. The DNA for the CDR3 is TGCGCCAGCAGTGAGACGACAGGGCGACAGTTCTTC. This sequence encodes CASSETTGRQFF.

The J gene is TRBJ2-1, the V gene TRBV6-6, with 7 bases aligning to TRBD2. V lost 6 bases to trimming and J lost 12 bases; unmatched junction nucleotides: 5. Germline-derived CDR1 and CDR2 are MNHNY and SVGAGI (reference sequence). This CDR3 is built from 11 residues. The CDR3 coding sequence is TGTGCCAGCAGCCCCGGGACTACGCAGTTCTTC. Amino acid sequence: CASSPGTTQFF.